One and the same sample provided the 27 T cell receptor beta chains below, sequenced in a study of Ad26.COV2.S vaccination and SARS-CoV-2 variants. TCRdb's copy holds only in-frame clones and misses some; the assay was immunoSEQ multiplex PCR. The table has 180,000 or so clones, 87% seen once. Here the sequenced sample was peripheral blood, taken after recovery from COVID-19. These receptors were obtained from a human donor who had recovered from COVID-19.

The rearrangement joins TRBV27 to TRBJ2-7, with TRBD2 matching over 8 bases. Germline loops: CDR1 MNHEY, CDR2 SMNVEV (reference sequence). The CDR3 covers 15 residues. The trim removed 4 bases at V and 4 bases at J, leaving 9 bases unmatched. The CDR3 loop is CASSSRTSGNYEQYF. The CDR3 DNA follows: TGTGCCAGCAGTTCAAGAACTAGCGGTAATTACGAGCAGTACTTC.

The rearrangement uses TRBV6-5 and TRBJ1-4, with 8 bases identical to TRBD1. The length of the CDR3 is 14 residues. The V segment lost 6 bases and the J segment 5 bases; nucleotides outside the gene matches: 5. Germline values: CDR1 MNHEY, CDR2 SVGAGI. CDR3 protein: CASRAQGGNEKLFF. The CDR3 DNA sequence: TGTGCCAGCAGGGCACAGGGGGGAAATGAAAAACTGTTTTTT.

The table lists this clone with a count of one. This sequence joins TRBV14 and TRBJ2-5; D perhaps matches TRBD1 (5 bases). The germline CDR1 and CDR2 sequences are SGHDN and FVKESK. V was pared by 0 bases and J by 4 bases, with 12 bases between. The CDR3 length is 15 residues. CDR3 sequence: CASSQDLGTGETQYF. The CDR3 bases are TGTGCCAGCAGCCAAGACCTAGGAACAGGAGAGACCCAGTACTTC. Full variable domain (missing parts from reference TRBV14 and TRBJ2-5): EAGVTQFPSHSVIEKGQTVTLRCDPISGHDNLYWYRRVMGKEIKFLLHFVKESKQDESGMPNNRFLAERTGGTYSTLKVQPAELEDSGVYFCASSQDLGTGETQYFGPGTRLLVL.

The rearrangement uses TRBV30 and TRBJ2-1; D is unclear. Germline V gene lookup returns CDR1 GTSNPN and CDR2 SVGIG (reference sequence). The CDR3 totals 11 residues. The germline V and J ends were trimmed by 4 bases and 9 bases, with 10 bases remaining between them. The CDR3 spells CAWTLRVEQFF. The CDR3 DNA reads as TGTGCCTGGACCTTAAGGGTTGAGCAGTTCTTC.

The chain couples TRBV5-6 to TRBJ1-5; perhaps TRBD1 as D (5 bases). Trimming stripped 2 bases from V and 5 bases from J, with 8 bases between. CDR1 is SGHDT, CDR2 YYEEEE, per germline. The CDR3 has 13 residues. CDR3 nucleotides: TGTGCCAGCAGCTTCGCCAGGGATCAGCCCCAGCATTTT. The encoded protein is CASSFARDQPQHF.

The V and J genes are TRBV28 and TRBJ2-2, with D tentatively TRBD2 (6 bases). With 7 bases removed from V and 7 bases from J, the gap between germline ends came to 16 bases. The CDR3 contains 14 residues. Germline V gene lookup returns CDR1 MDHEN and CDR2 SYDVKM. CDR3 loop: CASIQLPGGGELFF. CDR3 bases: TGTGCCAGCATCCAACTACCCGGGGGCGGGGAGCTGTTTTTT.

The J gene is TRBJ1-6, the V gene TRBV7-3, with D possibly TRBD1 on 6 matching bases. This CDR3 contains 13 residues. The V gene lost 6 bases and the J gene lost 8 bases, with 11 bases spanning the gap. The germline V gene encodes CDR1 SGHTA and CDR2 FQGTGA. The DNA for the CDR3 is TGTGCCAGCAGTCGGACAGCAGATTCACCCCTCCACTTT. Translated: CASSRTADSPLHF.

The chain has TRBV6-1 and TRBJ2-1, with a possible D match to TRBD2 (5 bases). The ends were cut back, 3 bases at V and 2 bases at J, with 14 bases in the middle. The CDR3 runs 16 residues. The germline CDR1 and CDR2 sequences are MNHNS and SASEGT. Written as DNA, the CDR3 is TGTGCCAGCAGTGATTTAACTAGATCGGCCTACAATGAGCAGTTCTTC. Amino acid sequence: CASSDLTRSAYNEQFF.

V is TRBV19 and J is TRBJ2-2; D unresolved. This CDR3 has 15 amino acids. Germline V CDR1 and CDR2: LNHDA, SQIVND (reference sequence). Trimming left V 3 bases short and J 2 bases short, with 10 bases between. The CDR3 loop is CASSMRRPNTGELFF. For the CDR3, the DNA is TGTGCCAGTAGTATGCGACGGCCCAACACCGGGGAGCTGTTTTTT.

The J gene is TRBJ1-1, the V gene TRBV6-5; D is uncertain. Germline V lookup: CDR1 MNHEY, CDR2 SVGAGI. Trimming took 0 bases from V and 1 from J, leaving 12 bases between them. The CDR3 consists of 16 residues. CDR3 nucleotides: TGTGCCAGCAGTTACTCTCTTGGGGAAAAGAACACTGAAGCTTTCTTT. Residues: CASSYSLGEKNTEAFF.

The V and J genes are TRBV19 and TRBJ2-5, with 8 bases identical to TRBD2. Per germline, CDR1 LNHDA and CDR2 SQIVND (reference sequence). V was clipped by 5 bases and J by 0 bases; unmatched bases: 5. The CDR3 length is 15 residues. CDR3 sequence reads: CASSRLSGNQETQYF. The DNA for the CDR3 is TGTGCCAGTAGTCGTCTTAGCGGGAACCAAGAGACCCAGTACTTC.

On this clone: Other nucleotide sequences in the sample specify the same CDR3. This chain connects TRBV9 to TRBJ2-1; D unclear. The CDR3 spans 12 residues. Germline V CDR1 and CDR2: SGDLS, YYNGEE. The germline V and J ends were trimmed by 0 bases and 5 bases, with 3 bases remaining between them. CDR3 region: CASSVVHNEQFF. Written as DNA, the CDR3 is TGTGCCAGCAGCGTAGTCCACAATGAGCAGTTCTTC.

This chain uses TRBV9 with TRBJ2-5, with D perhaps TRBD2 (5 bases). V gave up 0 bases and J gave up 1 base, with 13 bases separating them. CDR1 is SGDLS, CDR2 YYNGEE, per germline. The CDR3 contains 16 residues. The chain's CDR3 is CASSVGGMGFQETQYF. CDR3 sequence (DNA): TGTGCCAGCAGCGTAGGAGGGATGGGATTCCAAGAGACCCAGTACTTC.

This clone has just a few counts. In nucleotides, the CDR3 is TGTGCCAGCGGGACAGGGGAAGTAGGGGACACTGAAGCTTTCTTT. It translates to CASGTGEVGDTEAFF. V and J are TRBV7-9 and TRBJ1-1, with 10 bases aligning to TRBD1. CDR1 is SEHNR and CDR2 is FQNEAQ in the germline V gene (reference sequence). The CDR3 totals 15 residues. Losses at the gene ends were 8 bases for V and 3 bases for J; bases not matched to a gene: 9.

The chain joins TRBV12-3 or TRBV12-4 to TRBJ1-5, with a possible D match to TRBD1 (6 bases). Trimming removed 6 bases at V and 4 bases at J, with 10 bases between. The CDR3 totals 13 residues. The CDR3 DNA reads as TGTGCCAGCAGCCCAGACAGGAATCAGCCCCAGCATTTT. It translates to CASSPDRNQPQHF.

The chain employs TRBV2 and TRBJ1-6, with D unclear. V was shortened by 1 base and J by 10 bases, with 11 bases between the two germline ends. This CDR3 has 14 amino acids. Germline-derived CDR1 and CDR2 are SNHLY and FYNNEI. In nucleotides, the CDR3 is TGTGCCAGCAGTGAAGGAAGACAATCCTCACCCCTCCACTTT. Amino acids: CASSEGRQSSPLHF.

The count of this clone is one. The rearrangement uses TRBV20-1 and TRBJ1-2, with D possibly being TRBD1 (5 bases). This CDR3 contains 12 residues. The V gene lost 5 bases and the J gene lost 6 bases, with 13 bases spanning the gap. Germline V gene data show CDR1 as DFQATT and CDR2 as SNEGSKA (reference sequence). CDR3 DNA sequence: TGCAGTGCTGGTGAGGGACGGGATGGCTACACCTTC. Amino acids: CSAGEGRDGYTF.

This chain uses TRBV7-8 with TRBJ2-7, with 11 bases identical to TRBD2. The CDR3 extends over 14 amino acids. V gave up 3 bases and J gave up 4 bases; unmatched junction bases: 2. Germline CDR1 is SGHVS and CDR2 is FQNEAQ. CDR3 protein: CASSFGTSGYEQYF. The DNA of the CDR3 is TGTGCCAGCAGCTTTGGGACTAGCGGATACGAGCAGTACTTC.

The sample holds a few counts of this clone. The chain combines TRBV19 with TRBJ1-6, with TRBD1 identical over 10 bases. CDR1 and CDR2 from the germline V gene are LNHDA and SQIVND (reference sequence). Trimming at V came to 4 bases and at J to 6 bases, leaving 3 bases not matched to a gene. The length of the CDR3 is 15 residues. CDR3 region: CASSTTGGSNSPLHF. DNA of the CDR3: TGTGCCAGTAGTACGACAGGGGGCAGTAATTCACCCCTCCACTTT.

This clone was detected a few times. This chain connects TRBV6-5 to TRBJ2-5; D is uncertain. CDR1 is MNHEY and CDR2 is SVGAGI in the germline V gene. There are 13 residues in the CDR3. Between the trimmed V and J ends, which lost 6 bases and 5 bases, there was a span of 13 bases. The CDR3: CASSWAHGETQYF. DNA of the CDR3: TGTGCCAGCAGCTGGGCCCACGGGGAGACCCAGTACTTC.

The chain couples TRBV4-1 to TRBJ2-7; 10 nucleotides line up with TRBD2. CDR3 size: 17 residues. Germline V gives CDR1 MGHRA, CDR2 YSYEKL. V was clipped by 1 base and J by 5 bases; unmatched bases: 11. As DNA, the CDR3 is TGCGCCAGCAGCCAAGTAATAGCGGGGGGCCCCGACCACGAGCAGTACTTC. Translated: CASSQVIAGGPDHEQYF.

This chain links TRBV3-1 (or the pseudogene TRBV3-2) with TRBJ2-2; perhaps TRBD2 as D (6 bases). The CDR3 contains 15 residues. Germline CDR1 reads LGHDT; CDR2 reads YNNKEL (reference sequence). V was clipped by 5 bases and J by 4 bases, with 14 bases between them. CDR3 protein: CASSGTLKGTGELFF. The CDR3 DNA follows: TGTGCCAGCAGCGGGACTTTGAAAGGCACCGGGGAGCTGTTTTTT.

The chain links TRBV25-1 to TRBJ2-7; 7 bases are a match to TRBD1. The CDR3 has 16 residues. Trimming at V came to 6 bases and at J to 2 bases, leaving 13 bases not matched to a gene. The germline CDR1 and CDR2 sequences are MGHDK and SYGVNS. The CDR3 reads CASRSPAGQDPYEQYF. CDR3 nucleotides: TGTGCCAGCAGATCGCCAGCCGGACAGGACCCCTACGAGCAGTACTTC.

This chain joins TRBV30 and TRBJ2-6, with 7 positions matching TRBD1. Trimming took 0 bases from V and 0 from J; bases not matched to a gene: 11. The germline CDR1 and CDR2 sequences are GTSNPN and SVGIG (reference sequence). This CDR3 comprises 19 residues. The CDR3 sequence: CAWSVLRWDRSSGANVLTF. The CDR3 nucleotides read TGTGCCTGGAGTGTATTGCGGTGGGACAGAAGCTCTGGGGCCAACGTCCTGACTTTC.

The J gene is TRBJ2-1, the V gene TRBV28; TRBD2 matches 12 bases. Germline V CDR1 and CDR2: MDHEN, SYDVKM. V was pared by 6 bases and J by 10 bases, with 13 bases of the junction left unmatched. The CDR3 contains 16 residues. CDR3 coding DNA: TGTGCCAGCAGGAATCTCCTAGCGGGGGGGCCCGAGGAGCAGTTCTTC. Translating gives CASRNLLAGGPEEQFF.

This chain links TRBV7-9 with TRBJ2-3, with D possibly matching TRBD2 (5 bases). V gave up 4 bases and J gave up 14 bases, with 16 bases separating them. Germline assignment: CDR1 SEHNR and CDR2 FQNEAQ (reference sequence). The CDR3 runs to 12 residues. In nucleotides, the CDR3 is TGTGCCAGCAGCTCGATGGACTGGGCGTGGTATTTT. Translating it yields CASSSMDWAWYF.

The V and J genes are TRBV5-1 and TRBJ2-3; perhaps TRBD2 as D (6 bases). Germline CDR1 and CDR2: SGHRS and YFSETQ. V lost 0 bases, J lost 0 bases, and 11 bases lay in between. The CDR3 consists of 16 residues. CDR3 nucleotides: TGCGCCAGCAGCTTGGGACTAGTTGGGAGCACAGATACGCAGTATTTT. Its protein product is CASSLGLVGSTDTQYF.